The next 25 T cell receptor beta chains were all read from a single sample in a study of graft-versus-host responses after intestinal transplantation. The method was immunoSEQ multiplex PCR; TCRdb's version includes in-frame clones alone and lacks a portion of them. There are over 60,000 clones in the sample; 89% occur only once, and approximately 1.6% lies in the top ten. Graft specimens yielded both intraepithelial and lamina propria lymphocytes. Sequences were derived from ileum tissue, sampled roughly 390 days after transplant. The receptors were gathered from a human patient who received an intestinal transplant, so some T cells may come from the graft donor.

This clone has just one count. This rearrangement joins TRBV4-2 to TRBJ2-5, with 10 bases matching TRBD2. Trimming took 2 bases from V and 4 from J; bases not matched to a gene: 7. This CDR3 comprises 16 residues. In germline, CDR1 is LGHNA, CDR2 YNFKEQ. The CDR3 sequence is CASSQFLAGVRETQYF. The DNA for the CDR3 is TGTGCCAGCAGCCAATTCCTAGCGGGAGTTAGAGAGACCCAGTACTTC.

The chain combines TRBV2 with TRBJ2-3; D is uncertain. Germline CDR1 SNHLY, CDR2 FYNNEI. This CDR3 comprises 15 residues. V lost 6 bases and J lost 5, with 18 bases in between. The DNA for the CDR3 is TGTGCCAGCAGACCCCTCCACTCGGGCCAAGATACGCAGTATTTT. This gives the protein CASRPLHSGQDTQYF.

The chain employs TRBV7-2 and TRBJ2-3; D not certain. CDR1 and CDR2 from the germline V gene are SGHTA and FQGNSA. The CDR3 loop spans 13 amino acids. V was clipped by 5 bases and J by 3 bases, with 9 bases between them. Here the CDR3 reads CASSLDWTDTQYF. CDR3 DNA: TGTGCCAGCAGCCTTGACTGGACAGATACGCAGTATTTT.

The chain employs TRBV5-1 and TRBJ2-7; 9 bases line up with TRBD2. Looked up from germline, CDR1 is SGHRS and CDR2 is YFSETQ. The CDR3 sequence is 15 residues long. Germline trimming cut 6 bases from V and 2 bases from J; bases unmatched to any gene: 9. Written as DNA, the CDR3 is TGCGCCAGCATGCCGATTAGCGGGAGCCCCTACGAGCAGTACTTC. This encodes CASMPISGSPYEQYF.

The chain joins TRBV11-2 to TRBJ1-2; D call uncertain. The CDR3 sequence is 13 residues long. V was clipped by 5 bases and J by 0 bases, with 7 bases between them. Per germline, CDR1 SGHAT and CDR2 FQNNGV. In nucleotides, the CDR3 is TGTGCCAGCAGCCCAGGACCTAACTATGGCTACACCTTC. It encodes CASSPGPNYGYTF.

The J gene is TRBJ2-1, the V gene TRBV18; 8 bases are a match to TRBD1. The CDR3 has 15 amino acids. Germline CDR1 and CDR2: KGHSH and LQKENI. Unmatched junction bases numbered 7, after V lost 4 bases and J lost 5 bases. The CDR3 region is CASSRRTGWDNEQFF. CDR3 bases: TGTGCCAGCTCACGACGGACAGGGTGGGACAATGAGCAGTTCTTC.

The chain combines TRBV5-1 with TRBJ2-2; TRBD2 matches at 11 bases. This CDR3 comprises 18 residues. J was trimmed by 4 bases and V by 1 base; bases with no gene match: 9. The germline V gene has CDR1 SGHRS and CDR2 YFSETQ. The chain's CDR3 is CASSLFPASGGPTGELFF. The CDR3 bases are TGCGCCAGCAGCTTGTTTCCTGCTAGCGGGGGGCCCACCGGGGAGCTGTTTTTT.

The chain recombines TRBV6-1 with TRBJ2-7; D unresolved. Looked up from germline, CDR1 is MNHNS and CDR2 is SASEGT. V dropped 2 bases and J dropped 12 bases, with 17 bases sitting between them. This CDR3 is 13 amino acids long. The CDR3: CASSEIPTGSGYF. The CDR3 DNA follows: TGTGCCAGCAGTGAAATACCTACCGGGTCTGGGTACTTC.

The chain employs TRBV18 and TRBJ1-5; TRBD1 is a possible D gene (6 bases). Germline V gene lookup returns CDR1 KGHSH and CDR2 LQKENI. The CDR3 is made up of 14 amino acids. Deletions cut 2 bases from V and 7 bases from J, with 12 bases between. In nucleotides, the CDR3 is TGTGCCAGCTCACCAAGGGAGGGGGAGCAGCCCCAGCATTTT. Translated: CASSPREGEQPQHF. The whole variable domain, filled in from reference TRBV18 and TRBJ1-5, reads NAGVMQNPRHLVRRRGQEARLRCSPMKGHSHVYWYRQLPEEGLKFMVYLQKENIIDESGMPKERFSAEFPKEGPSILRIQQVVRGDSAAYFCASSPREGEQPQHFGDGTRLSIL.

The CDR3 protein is CASSEDGAEAFF. The CDR3 nucleotides are TGTGCCAGCAGTGAGGACGGTGCTGAAGCTTTCTTT. The rearrangement links TRBV6-1 to TRBJ1-1; D gene unclear. CDR3 length: 12 amino acids. V dropped 3 bases and J dropped 6 bases, with 8 bases sitting between them. Germline loops: CDR1 MNHNS, CDR2 SASEGT.

This chain connects TRBV6-5 to TRBJ2-7; no definite D call. Germline assignment: CDR1 MNHEY and CDR2 SVGAGI. CDR3 length: 13 residues. The germline V and J ends were trimmed by 7 bases and 0 bases, with 10 bases remaining between them. The CDR3 sequence is CASTRGSSYEQYF. The CDR3 nucleotides are TGTGCCAGCACCAGAGGCAGCTCCTACGAGCAGTACTTC.

This clone was counted once. This chain uses TRBV28 with TRBJ2-3; the D gene is possibly TRBD2 (5 bases). The germline gives CDR1 MDHEN, CDR2 SYDVKM. V was cut by 2 bases and J by 0 bases, with 9 bases left in between. The CDR3 totals 15 residues. CDR3 protein: CASSLSGASTDTQYF. The CDR3 DNA reads as TGTGCCAGCAGTTTAAGCGGAGCTAGCACAGATACGCAGTATTTT.

This clone has a single count. The rearrangement uses TRBV7-2 and TRBJ2-3; D uncertain. This CDR3 has 15 amino acids. The V gene lost 2 bases and the J gene lost 4 bases, with 13 bases spanning the gap. Germline V gives CDR1 SGHTA, CDR2 FQGNSA. CDR3 amino acids: CASSLRLGGADTQYF. Here the CDR3 DNA reads TGTGCCAGCAGCTTACGTCTCGGTGGCGCAGATACGCAGTATTTT. Full variable domain (rest looked up from reference TRBV7-2 and TRBJ2-3): GAGVSQSPSNKVTEKGKDVELRCDPISGHTALYWYRQSLGQGLEFLIYFQGNSAPDKSGLPSDRFSAERTGGSVSTLTIQRTQQEDSAVYLCASSLRLGGADTQYFGPGTRLTVL.

This sequence joins TRBV12-5 and TRBJ2-3; 11 bases map to TRBD2. Losses at the gene ends were 4 bases for V and 4 bases for J; bases not matched to a gene: 7. The CDR3 covers 16 residues. CDR1 and CDR2 from the germline V gene are LGHNT and FRNRAP. CDR3 residues: CASGWSLAGGPDTQYF. CDR3 DNA sequence: TGTGCTAGTGGTTGGTCCCTAGCGGGAGGCCCAGATACGCAGTATTTT.

This clone was seen more than once but under ten times. The gene calls are TRBV18 and TRBJ1-5; 8 bases are a match to TRBD1. This CDR3 is built from 14 residues. Germline V CDR1 and CDR2: KGHSH, LQKENI. The trim removed 2 bases at V and 4 bases at J, leaving 1 base unmatched. CDR3 loop: CASSPRTGNQPQHF. CDR3 in DNA: TGTGCCAGCTCACCAAGGACAGGGAATCAGCCCCAGCATTTT.

The chain is built from TRBV7-3 and TRBJ2-2, with 7 nucleotides matching TRBD2. From germline, CDR1 is SGHTA and CDR2 FQGTGA. The CDR3 contains 16 residues. The trim removed 4 bases at V and 0 bases at J, leaving 5 bases unmatched. This CDR3 is CASSSSAGANTGELFF. In nucleotides, the CDR3 is TGTGCCAGCAGCTCTTCGGCGGGGGCGAACACCGGGGAGCTGTTTTTT.

The chain uses TRBV6-1 and TRBJ2-1, with D perhaps matching TRBD1 (6 bases). Germline CDR1 and CDR2: MNHNS and SASEGT. The CDR3 spans 14 residues. Deletions cut 6 bases from V and 6 bases from J, with 15 bases between. CDR3 coding DNA: TGTGCCAGCAGGTGGACAGAGGATTTCAATGAGCAGTTCTTC. Protein: CASRWTEDFNEQFF.

This chain connects TRBV27 to TRBJ2-7; the D is unclear. Trimming stripped 3 bases from V and 2 bases from J, with 8 bases between. The CDR3 consists of 13 residues. Germline V gives CDR1 MNHEY, CDR2 SMNVEV (reference sequence). CDR3 sequence (DNA): TGTGCCAGCAGTTTTGGGGAAACCTACGAGCAGTACTTC. Amino acid sequence: CASSFGETYEQYF.

The chain joins TRBV12-5 to TRBJ1-5; D gene unclear. Between the trimmed V and J ends, which lost 4 bases and 7 bases, there was a span of 8 bases. The germline V gene has CDR1 LGHNT and CDR2 FRNRAP. This CDR3 is 12 amino acids long. CDR3 sequence (DNA): TGTGCTAGTGGTTCGATGGGACAGCCCCAGCATTTT. As protein: CASGSMGQPQHF. The variable domain in full, with the rest retrieved from reference TRBV12-5 and TRBJ1-5, is DARVTQTPRHKVTEMGQEVTMRCQPILGHNTVFWYRQTMMQGLELLAYFRNRAPLDDSGMPKDRFSAEMPDATLATLKIQPSEPRDSAVYFCASGSMGQPQHFGDGTRLSIL.

The gene calls are TRBV27 and TRBJ1-2, with 7 bases identical to TRBD1. Trimming at V came to 2 bases and at J to 4 bases, leaving 1 base not matched to a gene. The CDR3 is 13 residues long. Per germline, CDR1 MNHEY and CDR2 SMNVEV (reference sequence). The CDR3 region has the DNA TGTGCCAGCAGTTTAGGACAGGCCTATGGCTACACCTTC. It encodes CASSLGQAYGYTF.

The chain has TRBV9 and TRBJ1-3; D remains ambiguous. The germline V gene has CDR1 SGDLS and CDR2 YYNGEE. Trimming took 0 bases from V and 0 from J, leaving 7 bases between them. The CDR3 extends over 15 amino acids. The chain's CDR3 is CASSVGGSSGNTIYF. As DNA, the CDR3 is TGTGCCAGCAGCGTAGGGGGTTCCTCTGGAAACACCATATATTTT.

This chain joins TRBV7-2 and TRBJ1-3; D is uncertain. Trimming took off 5 bases at V and 0 bases at J, with 8 bases between the two ends. From germline, CDR1 is SGHTA and CDR2 FQGNSA. CDR3 length: 14 residues. The CDR3 nucleotides are TGTGCCAGCAGCCCCGTTTTCTCTGGAAACACCATATATTTT. Its translation: CASSPVFSGNTIYF.

The chain carries TRBV13 and TRBJ1-2; perhaps TRBD1 as D (6 bases). V was cut by 6 bases and J by 7 bases, with 15 bases left in between. The CDR3 covers 13 residues. Per germline, CDR1 PRHDT and CDR2 FYEKMQ (reference sequence). The CDR3 loop is CASRAQGGGGYTF. The DNA for the CDR3 is TGTGCCAGCAGAGCACAGGGCGGGGGTGGCTACACCTTC. The full variable domain, completed using reference TRBV13 and TRBJ1-2, is AAGVIQSPRHLIKEKRETATLKCYPIPRHDTVYWYQQGPGQDPQFLISFYEKMQSDKGSIPDRFSAQQFSDYHSELNMSSLELGDSALYFCASRAQGGGGYTFGSGTRLTVV.

The chain employs TRBV10-2 and TRBJ1-2; D is perhaps TRBD1 (6 bases). The germline V gene has CDR1 WSHSY and CDR2 SAAADI. This CDR3 is 12 amino acids long. V was shortened by 4 bases and J by 6 bases, with 9 bases between the two germline ends. CDR3 in DNA: TGCGCCAGCAGTGGGGGGGCCAATGGCTACACCTTC. Its protein product is CASSGGANGYTF.

This clone has just one count. The chain combines TRBV25-1 with TRBJ1-2; D is uncertain. The V and J ends lost 1 base and 6 bases respectively, with 9 bases between them. The CDR3 has 13 residues. From germline, CDR1 is MGHDK and CDR2 SYGVNS. The chain's CDR3 is CASSESGWDGYTF. The CDR3 DNA is TGTGCCAGCAGTGAATCGGGGTGGGATGGCTACACCTTC.